These T cell receptor beta chains were read from a single sample in a study of cytomegalovirus exposure and HLA in healthy donors. TCRdb's copy holds only in-frame clones and misses some; the assay was immunoSEQ multiplex PCR. In the table there are about 110,000 clones, about three quarters of which are singletons. Sample: PBMCs. Receptor source: a woman aged 40 to 49 in good health and CMV-seropositive. Each CDR3 is given with its conserved first and last residue. D genes are given only for firm matches. Where a row states a size, it is once, few, many or the class of an expanded clone; other rows omit it.

TRBV7-6	TRBJ1-5	.	.	CASSPGVNQPQHF	TGTGCCAGCAGCCCGGGGGTTAATCAGCCCCAGCATTTT
TRBV7-8	TRBJ1-1	.	.	CASSLVSQQGLNTEAFF	TGTGCCAGCAGCTTAGTCAGCCAACAGGGACTGAACACTGAAGCTTTCTTT
TRBV5-4	TRBJ2-1	.	.	CASSPTRGGHEQFF	TGTGCCAGCAGCCCCACTAGAGGAGGGCATGAGCAGTTCTTC
TRBV6-5	TRBJ1-1	few	.	CASSSPGEAFF	TGTGCCAGCAGTTCCCCGGGTGAAGCTTTCTTT
TRBV5-1	TRBJ2-7	.	.	CASSFGSGFRSYEQYF	TGCGCCAGCAGCTTCGGGTCGGGGTTCAGGAGTTACGAGCAGTACTTC
TRBV6-6	TRBJ2-2	.	TRBD1	CASSYSFGTDTGELFF	TGTGCCAGCAGTTACTCGTTCGGGACAGACACCGGGGAGCTGTTTTTT
TRBV9	TRBJ1-2	.	TRBD1	CASSPQGTAYGYTF	TGTGCCAGCAGCCCCCAAGGGACAGCCTATGGCTACACCTTC
TRBV6-6	TRBJ2-7	few	TRBD2	CASSYPTSGVYEQYF	TGTGCCAGCAGTTACCCGACTAGCGGAGTGTACGAGCAGTACTTC
TRBV29-1	TRBJ2-5	once	TRBD1	CSVAGQTNQETQYF	TGCAGCGTTGCGGGACAGACCAACCAAGAGACCCAGTACTTC
TRBV6-6	TRBJ1-1	.	TRBD1	CASSRDRGLRNTEAFF	TGTGCCAGCAGTAGGGACAGGGGCCTCCGGAACACTGAAGCTTTCTTT
TRBV27	TRBJ2-3	.	.	CASSLRVNTDTQYF	TGTGCCAGCAGTTTGAGGGTGAACACAGATACGCAGTATTTT
TRBV2	TRBJ2-7	.	TRBD2	CASSGVRERGYSYEQYF	TGTGCCAGCAGTGGGGTGAGGGAGCGGGGGTACTCCTACGAGCAGTACTTC
TRBV6-5	TRBJ2-7	.	.	CASSRSSIYEQYF	TGTGCCAGCAGTAGGAGCTCGATTTACGAGCAGTACTTC
TRBV7-2	TRBJ2-4	.	.	CASSLDVGANIQYF	TGTGCCAGCAGCTTAGATGTGGGGGCGAACATTCAGTACTTC
TRBV7-9	TRBJ1-1	.	.	CASEEANTEAFF	TGTGCCAGCGAGGAGGCGAACACTGAAGCTTTCTTT
TRBV12-5	TRBJ1-3	.	.	CASGHETAGNTIYF	TGTGCTAGTGGTCATGAGACAGCCGGAAACACCATATATTTT
TRBV27	TRBJ1-2	.	TRBD1	CASSPGTVNGYTF	TGTGCCAGCAGTCCAGGGACAGTTAATGGCTACACCTTC
TRBV6-6	TRBJ1-2	.	.	CASSLRQGYGYTF	TGTGCCAGCAGTCTGCGCCAGGGCTATGGCTACACCTTC
TRBV11-2	TRBJ2-1	few	TRBD2	CASSLRLAGGHEQFF	TGTGCCAGCAGCTTACGGCTAGCGGGGGGGCATGAGCAGTTCTTC
TRBV7-2	TRBJ2-1	few	TRBD2	CASSLAGGGNEQFF	TGTGCCAGCAGCCTAGCGGGGGGAGGCAATGAGCAGTTCTTC
TRBV29-1	TRBJ2-1	.	TRBD2	CSGFPGGARDEQFF	TGCAGCGGCTTCCCCGGGGGGGCCCGGGATGAGCAGTTCTTC
TRBV29-1	TRBJ2-4	.	.	CSVGENIQYF	TGCAGCGTTGGCGAAAACATTCAGTACTTC
TRBV4-3	TRBJ2-6	few	TRBD2	CASSQASGGASGANVLTF	TGCGCCAGCAGCCAAGCTAGCGGGGGGGCCTCTGGGGCCAACGTCCTGACTTTC